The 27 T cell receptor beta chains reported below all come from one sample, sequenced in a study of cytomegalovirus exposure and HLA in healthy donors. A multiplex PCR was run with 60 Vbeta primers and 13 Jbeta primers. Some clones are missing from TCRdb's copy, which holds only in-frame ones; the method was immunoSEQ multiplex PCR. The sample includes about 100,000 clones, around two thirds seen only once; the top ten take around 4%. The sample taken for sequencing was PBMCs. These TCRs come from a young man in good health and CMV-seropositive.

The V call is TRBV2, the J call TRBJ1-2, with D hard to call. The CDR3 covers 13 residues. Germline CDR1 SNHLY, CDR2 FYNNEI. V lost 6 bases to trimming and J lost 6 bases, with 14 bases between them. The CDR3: CASRAGLGNGYTF. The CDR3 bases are TGTGCCAGCAGGGCCGGACTGGGGAATGGCTACACCTTC.

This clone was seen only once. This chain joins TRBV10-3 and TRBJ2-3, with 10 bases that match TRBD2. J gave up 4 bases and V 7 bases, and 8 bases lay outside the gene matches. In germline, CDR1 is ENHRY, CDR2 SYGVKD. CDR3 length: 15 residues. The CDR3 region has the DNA TGTGCCATCAAATACGGTAGCGGGGGGTCAGATACGCAGTATTTT. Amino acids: CAIKYGSGGSDTQYF.

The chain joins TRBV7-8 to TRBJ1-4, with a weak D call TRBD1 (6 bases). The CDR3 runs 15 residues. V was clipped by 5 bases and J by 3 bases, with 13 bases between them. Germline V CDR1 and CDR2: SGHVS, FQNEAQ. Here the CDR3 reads CASSKLGASNEKLFF. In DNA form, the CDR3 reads TGTGCCAGCAGCAAACTGGGGGCTTCTAATGAAAAACTGTTTTTT. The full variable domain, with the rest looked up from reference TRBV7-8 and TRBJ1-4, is GAGVSQSPRYKVAKRGQDVALRCDPISGHVSLFWYQQALGQGPEFLTYFQNEAQLDKSGLPSDRFFAERPEGSVSTLKIQRTQQEDSAVYLCASSKLGASNEKLFFGSGTQLSVL.

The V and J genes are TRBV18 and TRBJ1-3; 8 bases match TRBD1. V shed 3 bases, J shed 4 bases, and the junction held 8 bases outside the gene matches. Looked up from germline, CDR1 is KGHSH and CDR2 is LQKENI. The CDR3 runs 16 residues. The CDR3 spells CASSPWTGQDGNTIYF. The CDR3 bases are TGTGCCAGCTCACCGTGGACAGGGCAAGACGGAAACACCATATATTTT.

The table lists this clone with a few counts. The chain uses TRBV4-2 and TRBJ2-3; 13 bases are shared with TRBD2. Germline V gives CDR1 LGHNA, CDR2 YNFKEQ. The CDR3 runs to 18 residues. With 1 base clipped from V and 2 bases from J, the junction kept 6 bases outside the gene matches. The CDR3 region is CASSQGLAGGTATDTQYF. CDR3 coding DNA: TGTGCCAGCAGCCAAGGACTAGCGGGGGGAACCGCCACAGATACGCAGTATTTT.

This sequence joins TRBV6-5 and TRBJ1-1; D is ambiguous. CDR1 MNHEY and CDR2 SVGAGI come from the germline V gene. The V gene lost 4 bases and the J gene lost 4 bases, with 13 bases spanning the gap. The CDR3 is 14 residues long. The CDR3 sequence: CASSFLPSRTEAFF. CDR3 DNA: TGTGCCAGCAGTTTTCTTCCCTCTCGCACTGAAGCTTTCTTT.

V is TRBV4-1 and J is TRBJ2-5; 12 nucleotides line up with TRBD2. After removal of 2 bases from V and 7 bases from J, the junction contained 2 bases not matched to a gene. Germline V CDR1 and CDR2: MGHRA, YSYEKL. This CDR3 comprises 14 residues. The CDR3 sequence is CASSQPGLAGTQYF. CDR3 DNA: TGCGCCAGCAGCCAACCGGGACTAGCGGGGACCCAGTACTTC.

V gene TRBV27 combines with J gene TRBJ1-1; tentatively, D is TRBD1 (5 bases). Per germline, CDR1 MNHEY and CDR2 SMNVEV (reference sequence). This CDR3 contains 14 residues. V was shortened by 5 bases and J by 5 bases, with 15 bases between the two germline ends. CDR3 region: CASSLGGWGTEAFF. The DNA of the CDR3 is TGTGCCAGCAGTCTGGGGGGGTGGGGAACTGAAGCTTTCTTT.

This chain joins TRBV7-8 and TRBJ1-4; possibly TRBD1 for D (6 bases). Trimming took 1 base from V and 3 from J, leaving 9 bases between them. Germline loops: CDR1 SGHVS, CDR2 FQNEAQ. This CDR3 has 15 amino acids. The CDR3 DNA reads TGTGCCAGCAGCTTAGAGGGGGTACCTAATGAAAAACTGTTTTTT. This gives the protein CASSLEGVPNEKLFF.

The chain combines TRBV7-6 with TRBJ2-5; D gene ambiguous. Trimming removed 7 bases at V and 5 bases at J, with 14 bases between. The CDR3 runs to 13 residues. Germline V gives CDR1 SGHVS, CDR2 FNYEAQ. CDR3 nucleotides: TGTGCCAGCACCGCGGCCTACGGGGAGACCCAGTACTTC. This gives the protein CASTAAYGETQYF.

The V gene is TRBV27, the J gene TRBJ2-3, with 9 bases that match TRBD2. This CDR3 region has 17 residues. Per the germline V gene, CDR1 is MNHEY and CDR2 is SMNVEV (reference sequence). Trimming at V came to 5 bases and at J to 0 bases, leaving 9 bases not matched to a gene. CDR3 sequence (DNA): TGTGCCAGCAGTCCTTCTGGAGCGGGGGGTAGCACAGATACGCAGTATTTT. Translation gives CASSPSGAGGSTDTQYF.

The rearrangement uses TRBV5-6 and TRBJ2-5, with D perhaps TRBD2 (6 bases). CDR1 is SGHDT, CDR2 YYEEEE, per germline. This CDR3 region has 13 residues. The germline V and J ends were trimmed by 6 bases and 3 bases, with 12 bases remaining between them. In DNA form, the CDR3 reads TGTGCCAGCACGCCGGGACTTGAAGAGACCCAGTACTTC. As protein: CASTPGLEETQYF.

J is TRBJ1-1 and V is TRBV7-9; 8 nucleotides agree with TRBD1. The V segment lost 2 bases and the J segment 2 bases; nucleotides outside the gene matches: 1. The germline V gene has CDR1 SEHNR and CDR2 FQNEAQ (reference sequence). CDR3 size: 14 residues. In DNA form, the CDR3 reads TGTGCCAGCAGCTTACAGGGGGCTAACACTGAAGCTTTCTTT. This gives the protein CASSLQGANTEAFF.

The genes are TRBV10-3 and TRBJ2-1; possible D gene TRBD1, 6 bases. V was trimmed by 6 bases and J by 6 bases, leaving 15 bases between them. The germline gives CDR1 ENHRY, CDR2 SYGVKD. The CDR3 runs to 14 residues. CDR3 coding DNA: TGTGCCATCAGAGAAGTGGAGACAGGCAATGAGCAGTTCTTC. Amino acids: CAIREVETGNEQFF.

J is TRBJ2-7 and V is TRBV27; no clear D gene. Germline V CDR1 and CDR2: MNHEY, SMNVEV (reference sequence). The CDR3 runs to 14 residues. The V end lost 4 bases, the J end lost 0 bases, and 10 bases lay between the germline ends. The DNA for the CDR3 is TGTGCCAGCAGTTGGAGAGGAAACTCCTACGAGCAGTACTTC. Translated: CASSWRGNSYEQYF.

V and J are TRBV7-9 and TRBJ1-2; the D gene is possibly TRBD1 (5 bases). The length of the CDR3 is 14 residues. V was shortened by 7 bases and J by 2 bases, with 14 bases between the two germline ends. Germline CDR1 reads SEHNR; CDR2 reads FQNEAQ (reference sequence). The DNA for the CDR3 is TGTGCCAGCACCAAAACAGGCATCAACTATGGCTACACCTTC. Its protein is CASTKTGINYGYTF.

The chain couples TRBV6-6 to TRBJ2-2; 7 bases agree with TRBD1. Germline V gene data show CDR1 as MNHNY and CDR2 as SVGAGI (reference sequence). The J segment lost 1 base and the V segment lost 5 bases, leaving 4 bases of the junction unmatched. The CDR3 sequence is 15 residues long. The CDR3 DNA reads TGTGCCAGCAGTCCCCGGACAGGGAACACCGGGGAGCTGTTTTTT. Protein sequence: CASSPRTGNTGELFF.

DNA for the CDR3: TGTGCCAGTAGCCGCACCGGACTAGCGGGAAGGGATACGCAGTATTTT. The encoded protein is CASSRTGLAGRDTQYF. The chain links TRBV19 to TRBJ2-3, with 12 bases that match TRBD2. The CDR3 spans 16 residues. Germline assignment: CDR1 LNHDA and CDR2 SQIVND (reference sequence). V was clipped by 6 bases and J by 6 bases; unmatched bases: 10.

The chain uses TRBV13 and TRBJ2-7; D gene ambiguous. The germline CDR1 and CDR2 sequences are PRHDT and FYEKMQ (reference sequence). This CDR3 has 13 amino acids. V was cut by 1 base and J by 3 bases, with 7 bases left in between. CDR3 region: CASSLDRYYEQYF. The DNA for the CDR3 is TGTGCCAGCAGCTTAGACAGATACTACGAGCAGTACTTC.

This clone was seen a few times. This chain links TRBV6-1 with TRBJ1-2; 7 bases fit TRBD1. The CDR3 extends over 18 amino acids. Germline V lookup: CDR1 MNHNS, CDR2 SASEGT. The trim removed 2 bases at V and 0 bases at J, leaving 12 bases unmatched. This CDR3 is CASSEWAWDSFSNYGYTF. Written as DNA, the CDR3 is TGTGCCAGCAGTGAATGGGCTTGGGACAGTTTCTCTAACTATGGCTACACCTTC.

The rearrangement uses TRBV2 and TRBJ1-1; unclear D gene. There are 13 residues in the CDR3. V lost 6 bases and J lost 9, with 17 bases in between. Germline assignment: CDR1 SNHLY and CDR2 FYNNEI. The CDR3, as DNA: TGTGCCAGCAGAGTAACAAGGGAGGGCAAAGCTTTCTTT. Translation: CASRVTREGKAFF.

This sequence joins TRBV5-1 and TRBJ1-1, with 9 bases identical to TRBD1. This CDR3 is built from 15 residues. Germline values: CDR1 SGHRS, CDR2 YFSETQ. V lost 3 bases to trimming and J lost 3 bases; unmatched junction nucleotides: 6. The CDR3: CASSSPTGGDTEAFF. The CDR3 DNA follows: TGCGCCAGCAGCTCGCCGACAGGGGGAGACACTGAAGCTTTCTTT.

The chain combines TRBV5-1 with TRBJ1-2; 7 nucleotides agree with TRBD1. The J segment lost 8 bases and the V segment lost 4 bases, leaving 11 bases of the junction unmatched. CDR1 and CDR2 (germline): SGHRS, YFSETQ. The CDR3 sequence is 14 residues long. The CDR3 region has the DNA TGCGCCAGCAGCCACCCGACAGGGATGGAAGGCTACACCTTC. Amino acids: CASSHPTGMEGYTF.

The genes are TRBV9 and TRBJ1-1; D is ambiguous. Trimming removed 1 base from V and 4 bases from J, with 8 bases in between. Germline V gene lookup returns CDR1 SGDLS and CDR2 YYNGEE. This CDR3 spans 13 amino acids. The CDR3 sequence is CASSVITGTEAFF. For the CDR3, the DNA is TGTGCCAGCAGCGTAATAACGGGCACTGAAGCTTTCTTT. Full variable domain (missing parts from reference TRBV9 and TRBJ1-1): DSGVTQTPKHLITATGQRVTLRCSPRSGDLSVYWYQQSLDQGLQFLIQYYNGEERAKGNILERFSAQQFPDLHSELNLSSLELGDSALYFCASSVITGTEAFFGQGTRLTVV.

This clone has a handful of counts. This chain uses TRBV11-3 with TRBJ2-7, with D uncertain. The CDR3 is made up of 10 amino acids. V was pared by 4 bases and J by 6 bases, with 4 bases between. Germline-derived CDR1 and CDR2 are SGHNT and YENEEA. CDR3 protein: CASSYIEQYF. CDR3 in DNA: TGTGCCAGCAGCTACATCGAGCAGTACTTC.

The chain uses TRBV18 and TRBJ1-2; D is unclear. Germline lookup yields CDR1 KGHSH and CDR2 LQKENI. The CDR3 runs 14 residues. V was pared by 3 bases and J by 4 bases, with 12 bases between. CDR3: CASSPGSDSYGYTF. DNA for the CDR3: TGTGCCAGCTCACCGGGTTCGGACTCCTATGGCTACACCTTC.

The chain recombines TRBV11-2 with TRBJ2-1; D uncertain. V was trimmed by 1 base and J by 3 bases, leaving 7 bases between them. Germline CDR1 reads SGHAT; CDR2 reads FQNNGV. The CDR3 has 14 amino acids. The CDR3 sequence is CASSLAGLYNEQFF. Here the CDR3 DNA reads TGTGCCAGCAGCTTAGCTGGCCTCTACAATGAGCAGTTCTTC.